This T cell receptor (beta chain) derives from a study of OX40 agonist ivuxolimab in advanced cancers. Study-level information: Ivuxolimab is an agonistic anti-OX40 (CD134) antibody, and patients were treated with it. In this trial design, patients received ivuxolimab intravenously at 0.01 to 10 mg/kg every 2 weeks. Study conclusions and caveats: Partial responders dosed at 0.1-3.0 mg/kg displayed clonal expansion ranking among the lowest.

Sequencing was performed with immunoSEQ multiplex PCR; in TCRdb, only in-frame clones are kept and a portion is missing. The sample includes about 73,000 clones, roughly four fifths of them seen just once. Worth noting for this clone: The antigen is not known.

V lost 1 base to trimming and J lost 0 bases, with 7 bases between them. The CDR3 runs 15 residues. Germline V CDR1 and CDR2: LNHDA, SQIVND (reference sequence). This sequence was found in an adult with an advanced solid tumor such as melanoma, head and neck, liver or kidney cancer. The chain combines TRBV19 with TRBJ1-5, with D possibly being TRBD1 (5 bases). Sequenced material: CD4+ or CD8+ T cells sorted from blood, taken in a trial of the OX40 agonist ivuxolimab. The CDR3 spells CASSIGGSSNQPQHF. CDR3 nucleotide sequence: TGTGCCAGTAGTATAGGGGGGAGTAGCAATCAGCCCCAGCATTTT.